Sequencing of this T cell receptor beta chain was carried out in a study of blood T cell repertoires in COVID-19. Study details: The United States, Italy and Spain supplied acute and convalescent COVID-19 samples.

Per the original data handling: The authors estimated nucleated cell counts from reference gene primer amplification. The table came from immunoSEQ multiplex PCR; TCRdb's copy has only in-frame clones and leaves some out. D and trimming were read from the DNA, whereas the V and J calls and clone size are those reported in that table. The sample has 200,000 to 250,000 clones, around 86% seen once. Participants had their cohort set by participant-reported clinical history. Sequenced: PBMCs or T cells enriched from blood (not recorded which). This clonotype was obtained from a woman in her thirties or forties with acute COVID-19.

The CDR3 protein is CASSDRGQQTRETQYF. In nucleotides, the CDR3 is TGTGCCAGCAGTGATAGGGGGCAGCAGACACGAGAGACCCAGTACTTC. The chain has TRBV2 and TRBJ2-5; 7 bases are shared with TRBD1. This CDR3 is 16 amino acids long. Germline assignment: CDR1 SNHLY and CDR2 FYNNEI. V gave up 3 bases and J gave up 4 bases; unmatched junction bases: 11.